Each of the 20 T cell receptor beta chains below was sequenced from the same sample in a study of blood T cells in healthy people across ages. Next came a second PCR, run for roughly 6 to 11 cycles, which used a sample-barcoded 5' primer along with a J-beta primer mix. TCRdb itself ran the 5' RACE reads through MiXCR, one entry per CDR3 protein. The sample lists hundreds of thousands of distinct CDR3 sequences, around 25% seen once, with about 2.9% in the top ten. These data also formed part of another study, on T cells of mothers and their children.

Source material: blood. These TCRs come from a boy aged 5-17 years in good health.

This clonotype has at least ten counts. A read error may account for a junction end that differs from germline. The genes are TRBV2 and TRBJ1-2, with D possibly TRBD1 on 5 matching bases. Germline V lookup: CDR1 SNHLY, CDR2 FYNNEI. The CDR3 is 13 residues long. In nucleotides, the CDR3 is TGCGCCAGCAGTGAGGGGCAGAACTATGGCTACACCTTC. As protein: CASSEGQNYGYTF.

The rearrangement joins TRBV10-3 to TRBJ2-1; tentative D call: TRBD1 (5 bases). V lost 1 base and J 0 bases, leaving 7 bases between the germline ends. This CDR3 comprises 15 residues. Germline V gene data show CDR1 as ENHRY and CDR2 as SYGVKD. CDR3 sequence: CAISEWTSSYNEQFF. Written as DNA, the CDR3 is TGTGCCATCAGTGAGTGGACAAGCTCCTACAATGAGCAGTTCTTC.

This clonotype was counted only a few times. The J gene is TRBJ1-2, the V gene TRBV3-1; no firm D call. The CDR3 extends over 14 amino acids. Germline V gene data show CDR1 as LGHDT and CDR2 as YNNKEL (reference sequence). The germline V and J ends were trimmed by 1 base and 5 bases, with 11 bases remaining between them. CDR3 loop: CASSQVGLAYGYTF. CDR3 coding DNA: TGTGCCAGCAGCCAAGTGGGGTTAGCTTATGGCTACACCTTC.

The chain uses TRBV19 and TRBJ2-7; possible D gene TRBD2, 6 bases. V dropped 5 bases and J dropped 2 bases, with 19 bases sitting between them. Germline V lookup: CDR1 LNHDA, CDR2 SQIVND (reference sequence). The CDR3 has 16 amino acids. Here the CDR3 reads CASSSGTGIFAYEQYF. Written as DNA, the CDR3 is TGTGCCAGTAGTTCCGGGACTGGAATTTTTGCCTACGAGCAGTACTTC.

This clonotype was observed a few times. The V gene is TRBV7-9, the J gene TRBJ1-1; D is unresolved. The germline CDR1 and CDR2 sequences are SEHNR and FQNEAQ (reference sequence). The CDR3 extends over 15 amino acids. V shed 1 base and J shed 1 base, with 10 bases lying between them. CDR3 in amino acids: CASSLGSAANTEAFF. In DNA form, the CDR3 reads TGTGCCAGCAGCTTAGGATCAGCGGCGAACACTGAAGCTTTCTTT.

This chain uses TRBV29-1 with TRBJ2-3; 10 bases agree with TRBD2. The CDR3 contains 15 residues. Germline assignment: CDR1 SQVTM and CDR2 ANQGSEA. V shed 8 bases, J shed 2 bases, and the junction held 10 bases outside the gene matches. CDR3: CSQAASGGSTDTQYF. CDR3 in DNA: TGCAGCCAGGCAGCTAGCGGGGGTTCCACAGATACGCAGTATTTT.

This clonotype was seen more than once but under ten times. CDR3: CASSPDSSGELFF. CDR3 in DNA: TGCGCCAGCAGCCCCGACAGTTCCGGGGAGCTGTTTTTT. V and J are TRBV5-1 and TRBJ2-2; perhaps TRBD1 as D (5 bases). This CDR3 contains 13 residues. V was trimmed by 4 bases and J by 6 bases, leaving 10 bases between them. In germline, CDR1 is SGHRS, CDR2 YFSETQ.

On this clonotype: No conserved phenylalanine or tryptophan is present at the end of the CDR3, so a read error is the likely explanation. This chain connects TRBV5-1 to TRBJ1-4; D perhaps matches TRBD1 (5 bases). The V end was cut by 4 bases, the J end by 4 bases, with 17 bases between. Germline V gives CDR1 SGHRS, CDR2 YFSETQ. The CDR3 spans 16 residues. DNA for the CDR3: TGCGCCAGCAGCCTGGGGGTCGGGACCAATAATGAAAAACTGTTTTCT. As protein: CASSLGVGTNNEKLFS.

The CDR3 sequence: CASRTIEHNTEAFF. In nucleotides, the CDR3 is TGTGCCAGCAGAACGATTGAGCATAACACTGAAGCTTTCTTT. The genes are TRBV5-5 and TRBJ1-1; D not certain. The CDR3 contains 14 residues. V dropped 5 bases and J dropped 2 bases, with 13 bases sitting between them. From germline, CDR1 is SGHKS and CDR2 YYEKEE (reference sequence).

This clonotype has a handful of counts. The CDR3 here is CASTRTVNTEAFF. In DNA, the CDR3 is TGTGCCAGCACCAGGACGGTGAACACTGAAGCTTTCTTT. V usage is TRBV6-6 and J usage is TRBJ1-1; D is ambiguous. The CDR3 sequence is 13 residues long. Trimming stripped 7 bases from V and 0 bases from J, with 9 bases between. The germline CDR1 and CDR2 sequences are MNHNY and SVGAGI (reference sequence).

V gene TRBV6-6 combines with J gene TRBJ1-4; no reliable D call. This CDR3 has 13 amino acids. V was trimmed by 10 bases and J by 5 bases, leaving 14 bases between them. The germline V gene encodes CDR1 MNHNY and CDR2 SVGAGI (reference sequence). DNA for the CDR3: TGTGCCAACAGCCCCAAGATCAATGAAAAACTGTTTTTT. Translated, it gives CANSPKINEKLFF.

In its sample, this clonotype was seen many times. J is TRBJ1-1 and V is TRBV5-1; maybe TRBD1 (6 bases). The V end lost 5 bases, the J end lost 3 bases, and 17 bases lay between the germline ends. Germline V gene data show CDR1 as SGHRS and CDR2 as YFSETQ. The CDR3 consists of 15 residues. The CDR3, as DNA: TGCGCCAGCAGGGGGGCCAATCCTGGCGACACTGAAGCTTTCTTT. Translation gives CASRGANPGDTEAFF.

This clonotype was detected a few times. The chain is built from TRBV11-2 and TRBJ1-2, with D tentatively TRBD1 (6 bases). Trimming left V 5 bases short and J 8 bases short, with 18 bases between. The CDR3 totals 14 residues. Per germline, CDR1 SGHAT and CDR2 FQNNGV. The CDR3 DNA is TGTGCCAGCAGCGCTATTGGTCAGGGGTCCGGCTACACCTTC. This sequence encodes CASSAIGQGSGYTF.

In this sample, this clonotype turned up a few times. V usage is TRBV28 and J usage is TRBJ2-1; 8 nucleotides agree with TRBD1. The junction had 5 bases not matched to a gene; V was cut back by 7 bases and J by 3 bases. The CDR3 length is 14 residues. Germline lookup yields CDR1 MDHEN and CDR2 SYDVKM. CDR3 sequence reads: CASTSGTGYNEQFF. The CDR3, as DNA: TGTGCCAGCACCTCCGGGACAGGCTACAATGAGCAGTTCTTC.

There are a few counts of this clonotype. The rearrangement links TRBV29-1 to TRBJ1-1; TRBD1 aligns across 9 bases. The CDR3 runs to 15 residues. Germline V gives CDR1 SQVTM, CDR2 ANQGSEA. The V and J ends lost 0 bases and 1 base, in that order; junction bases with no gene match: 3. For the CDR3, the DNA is TGCAGCGTTGAAGATAGGACAGGGGAGAACACTGAAGCTTTCTTT. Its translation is CSVEDRTGENTEAFF.

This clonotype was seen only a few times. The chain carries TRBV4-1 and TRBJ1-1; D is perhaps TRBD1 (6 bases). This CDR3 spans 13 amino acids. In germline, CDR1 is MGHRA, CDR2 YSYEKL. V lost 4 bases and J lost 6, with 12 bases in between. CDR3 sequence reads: CASSPSGVPEAFF. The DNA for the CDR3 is TGCGCCAGCAGCCCTTCAGGGGTACCTGAAGCTTTCTTT.

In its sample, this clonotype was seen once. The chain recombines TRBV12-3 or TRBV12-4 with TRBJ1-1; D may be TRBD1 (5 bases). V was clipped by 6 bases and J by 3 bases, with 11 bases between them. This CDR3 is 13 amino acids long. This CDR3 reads CASSRQTYTEAFF. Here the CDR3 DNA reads TGTGCCAGCAGCAGACAGACCTACACTGAAGCTTTCTTT.

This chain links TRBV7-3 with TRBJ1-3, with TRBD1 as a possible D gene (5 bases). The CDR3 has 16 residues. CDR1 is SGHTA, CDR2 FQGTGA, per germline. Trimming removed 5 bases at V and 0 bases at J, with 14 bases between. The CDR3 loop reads CASSPMGDGSGNTIYF. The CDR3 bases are TGTGCCAGCAGCCCCATGGGGGACGGCTCTGGAAACACCATATATTTT.

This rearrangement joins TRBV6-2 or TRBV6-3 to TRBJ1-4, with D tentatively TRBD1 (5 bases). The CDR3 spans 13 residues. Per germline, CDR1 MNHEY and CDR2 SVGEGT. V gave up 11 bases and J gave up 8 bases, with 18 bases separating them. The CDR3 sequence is CAASPREREKLFF. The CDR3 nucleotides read TGTGCCGCTTCGCCCAGGGAAAGGGAAAAACTGTTTTTT.

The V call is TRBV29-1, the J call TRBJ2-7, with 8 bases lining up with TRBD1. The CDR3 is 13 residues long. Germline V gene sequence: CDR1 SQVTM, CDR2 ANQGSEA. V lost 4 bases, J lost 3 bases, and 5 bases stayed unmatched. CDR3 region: CSVGEGQDYEQYF. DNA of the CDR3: TGCAGCGTTGGTGAGGGACAGGACTACGAGCAGTACTTC.